The clone carrying this TCR beta chain was detected only once. Its antigen is still unknown. V lost 8 bases to trimming and J lost 7 bases, with 14 bases between them. Germline V lookup: CDR1 SQVTM, CDR2 ANQGSEA. CDR3 size: 11 residues. This record comes from a study of T cells in Graves' hyperthyroidism and ophthalmopathy. General observations from the study: Blood also showed most of the thyroid clonotypes that were expanded above 0.001. By a 13 V-J model, ophthalmopathy was set apart from stable hyperthyroidism.

Exclusion followed for patients with uncontrolled infection, other autoimmune disease, pregnancy or lactation. RNA transcripts were the template for amplifying TCR beta CDR3 regions. The TCR CDR3 first-round RT-PCR relied on the HTBI primer set. Using its own MiXCR run on the multiplex PCR reads, TCRdb lists one record per CDR3 protein. The sample records about 540,000 distinct CDR3 sequences, 46% being singletons. The chain combines TRBV29-1 with TRBJ2-5; D perhaps matches TRBD2 (5 bases). The receptor was derived from a woman aged 18 to 35 with Graves' hyperthyroidism. The sequencing input was peripheral blood or thyroid tissue (not recorded which). CDR3 bases: TGCAGCTTCCAAGGGAGTTTGACCCAGTACTTC. Its translation: CSFQGSLTQYF.